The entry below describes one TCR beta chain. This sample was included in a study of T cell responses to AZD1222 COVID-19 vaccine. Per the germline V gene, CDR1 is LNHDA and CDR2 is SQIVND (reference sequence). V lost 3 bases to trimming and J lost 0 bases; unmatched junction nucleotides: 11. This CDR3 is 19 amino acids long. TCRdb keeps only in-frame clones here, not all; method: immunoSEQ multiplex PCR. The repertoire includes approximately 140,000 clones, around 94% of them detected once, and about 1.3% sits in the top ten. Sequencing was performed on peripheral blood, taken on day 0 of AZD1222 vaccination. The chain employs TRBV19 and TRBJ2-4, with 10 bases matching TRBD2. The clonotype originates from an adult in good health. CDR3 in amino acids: CASSMTSLAGAVAKNIQYF. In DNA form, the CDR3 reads TGTGCCAGTAGTATGACCTCGCTAGCGGGGGCGGTAGCCAAAAACATTCAGTACTTC.